This TCR beta chain comes out of a study of CD8 T cells in ankylosing spondylitis. Study outcomes and limitations: A motif of 8 or 9 highly homologous TCR beta variants was seen as apparently characteristic of ankylosing spondylitis blood.

This clonotype was found many times. Its antigen remains unidentified. TCRdb used MiXCR to reprocess the 5' RACE reads, holding one entry per CDR3 protein. The sample carries about 330,000 distinct CDR3 sequences, 8% recorded once. Trimming took off 1 base at V and 6 bases at J, with 6 bases between the two ends. The CDR3 loop spans 12 amino acids. Germline V gene lookup returns CDR1 MGHRA and CDR2 YSYEKL. The specimen was blood, either unsorted or a sorted T cell fraction (not recorded which). The receptor was isolated from a male donor with ankylosing spondylitis. V and J are TRBV4-1 and TRBJ1-2; D is unclear. CDR3 residues: CASSQVNHGYTF. CDR3 DNA sequence: TGCGCCAGCAGCCAAGTGAACCATGGCTACACCTTC.